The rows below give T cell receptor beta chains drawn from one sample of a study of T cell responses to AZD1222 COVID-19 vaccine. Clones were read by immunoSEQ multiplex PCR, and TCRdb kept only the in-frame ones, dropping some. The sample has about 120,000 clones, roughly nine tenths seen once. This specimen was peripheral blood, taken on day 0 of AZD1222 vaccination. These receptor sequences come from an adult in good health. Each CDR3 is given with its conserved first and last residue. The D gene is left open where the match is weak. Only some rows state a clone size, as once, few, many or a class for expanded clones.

CASSPTTGGRRGYTF | TGTGCCAGCAGTCCAACGACAGGGGGCAGGAGGGGCTACACCTTC | 15 | TRBD1 | - | TRBJ1-2 | TRBV27
CASSPNGDRVETQYF | TGCGCCAGCAGCCCGAACGGGGACAGGGTTGAGACCCAGTACTTC | 15 | TRBD1 | once | TRBJ2-5 | TRBV5-1
CASSFSPAGQGAQYF | TGTGCCAGCAGCTTTTCCCCGGCGGGACAGGGGGCCCAGTACTTC | 15 | TRBD1 | - | TRBJ2-4 | TRBV7-2
CASSFGTATREQYF | TGTGCCAGCAGTTTTGGGACAGCGACTCGGGAGCAGTACTTC | 14 | TRBD1 | - | TRBJ2-7 | TRBV28
CASSLDRVGNTIYF | TGTGCCAGCAGCTTAGACAGGGTTGGAAACACCATATATTTT | 14 | - | - | TRBJ1-3 | TRBV11-2
CASNRGAMNTEAFF | TGTGCCAGCAACCGCGGGGCCATGAACACTGAAGCTTTCTTT | 14 | - | - | TRBJ1-1 | TRBV6-5
CASRGGHNQPQHF | TGTGCCAGCAGGGGCGGACACAATCAGCCCCAGCATTTT | 13 | - | - | TRBJ1-5 | TRBV2
CASSPGPGPTIHTF | TGTGCCAGCAGCCCTGGACCCGGGCCTACTATCCACACCTTC | 14 | - | - | TRBJ1-2 | TRBV14
CASRRLSSSYEQYF | TGTGCCAGCAGGCGACTCTCGAGCTCCTACGAGCAGTACTTC | 14 | - | few | TRBJ2-7 | TRBV6-5
CASSDVANEQFF | TGTGCCAGCAGCGACGTGGCGAATGAGCAGTTCTTC | 12 | - | - | TRBJ2-1 | TRBV6-5
CAWSVKRGSNTEAFF | TGTGCCTGGAGTGTGAAGAGGGGCAGTAACACTGAAGCTTTCTTT | 15 | - | once | TRBJ1-1 | TRBV30
CASSSVQGSPQPQHF | TGTGCCAGCAGTTCAGTCCAGGGCTCGCCTCAGCCCCAGCATTTT | 15 | - | - | TRBJ1-5 | TRBV6-5
CSVVKVSYEQFF | TGCAGCGTTGTTAAGGTATCCTATGAGCAGTTCTTC | 12 | - | - | TRBJ2-1 | TRBV29-1
CAWSGQFGYGYTF | TGTGCCTGGAGTGGACAGTTTGGCTATGGCTACACCTTC | 13 | - | - | TRBJ1-2 | TRBV30
CASSDRVGAGYTF | TGTGCCAGCAGCGACAGGGTTGGCGCGGGCTACACCTTC | 13 | TRBD1 | once | TRBJ1-2 | TRBV2
CASSLSDNTDTQYF | TGTGCCAGCAGCTTGAGTGACAACACAGATACGCAGTATTTT | 14 | - | - | TRBJ2-3 | TRBV7-2
CASSYSPGTYYGYTF | TGTGCCAGCAGTTACTCTCCCGGGACGTACTATGGCTACACCTTC | 15 | - | - | TRBJ1-2 | TRBV6-5
CASSLIPGRNEAFF | TGTGCCAGCAGCCTCATTCCGGGTAGGAATGAAGCTTTCTTT | 14 | - | - | TRBJ1-1 | TRBV4-2
CASSFRMGTEAFF | TGTGCCAGCAGTTTTAGGATGGGCACTGAAGCTTTCTTT | 13 | - | - | TRBJ1-1 | TRBV12-3/TRBV12-4
CASSPIDRNQETQYF | TGTGCCAGCAGCCCCATCGACAGAAACCAAGAGACCCAGTACTTC | 15 | - | - | TRBJ2-5 | TRBV14
CASSEGGNEKLFF | TGTGCCAGCAGTGAAGGGGGGAATGAAAAACTGTTTTTT | 13 | - | - | TRBJ1-4 | TRBV2
CASSPAYEQYF | TGTGCCAGCAGCCCGGCCTACGAGCAGTACTTC | 11 | - | - | TRBJ2-7 | TRBV7-9
CASSSMDRGHGYTF | TGTGCCAGTAGTTCTATGGACAGGGGGCATGGCTACACCTTC | 14 | TRBD1 | - | TRBJ1-2 | TRBV19
CASSLGQGAQYF | TGTGCCAGCAGCTTAGGGCAGGGGGCACAGTATTTT | 12 | TRBD1 | - | TRBJ2-3 | TRBV5-6